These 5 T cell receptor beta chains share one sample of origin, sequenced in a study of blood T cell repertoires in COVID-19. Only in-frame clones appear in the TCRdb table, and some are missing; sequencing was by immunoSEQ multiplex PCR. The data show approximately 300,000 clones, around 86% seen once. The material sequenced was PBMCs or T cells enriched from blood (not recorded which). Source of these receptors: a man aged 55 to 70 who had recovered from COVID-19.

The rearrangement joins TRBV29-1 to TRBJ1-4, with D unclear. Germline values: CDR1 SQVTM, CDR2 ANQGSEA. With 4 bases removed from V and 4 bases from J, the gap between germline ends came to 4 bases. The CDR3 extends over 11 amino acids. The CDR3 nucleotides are TGCAGCGTTGTCGGTAATGAAAAACTGTTTTTT. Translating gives CSVVGNEKLFF.

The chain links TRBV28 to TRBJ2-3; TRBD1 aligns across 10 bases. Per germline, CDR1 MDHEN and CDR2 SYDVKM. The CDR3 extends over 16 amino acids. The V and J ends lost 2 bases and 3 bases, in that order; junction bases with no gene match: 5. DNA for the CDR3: TGTGCCAGCAGTTTACTGGGACAGGGGCTGACAGATACGCAGTATTTT. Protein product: CASSLLGQGLTDTQYF.

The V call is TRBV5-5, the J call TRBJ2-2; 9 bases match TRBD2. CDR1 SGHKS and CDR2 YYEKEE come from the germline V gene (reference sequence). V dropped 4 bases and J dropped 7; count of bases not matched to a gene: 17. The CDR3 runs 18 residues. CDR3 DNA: TGTGCCAGCAGCGGGGGAAATGGCGGGAGGGCAGACCGCGGGGAGCTGTTTTTT. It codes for CASSGGNGGRADRGELFF.

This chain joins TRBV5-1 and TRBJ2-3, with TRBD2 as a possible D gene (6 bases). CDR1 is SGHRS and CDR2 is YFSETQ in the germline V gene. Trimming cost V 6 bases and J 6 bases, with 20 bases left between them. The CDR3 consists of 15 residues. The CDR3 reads CASIRGDSQADTQYF. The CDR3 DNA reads TGCGCCAGCATTAGAGGGGACTCCCAGGCGGATACGCAGTATTTT. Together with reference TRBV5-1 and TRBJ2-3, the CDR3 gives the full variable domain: KAGVTQTPRYLIKTRGQQVTLSCSPISGHRSVSWYQQTPGQGLQFLFEYFSETQRNKGNFPGRFSGRQFSNSRSEMNVSTLELGDSALYLCASIRGDSQADTQYFGPGTRLTVL.

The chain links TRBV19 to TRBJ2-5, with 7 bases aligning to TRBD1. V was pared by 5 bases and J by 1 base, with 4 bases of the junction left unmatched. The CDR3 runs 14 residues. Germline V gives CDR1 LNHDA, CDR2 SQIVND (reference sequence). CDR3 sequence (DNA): TGTGCCAGTAGTTCGGGACAGCTCCAAGAGACCCAGTACTTC. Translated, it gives CASSSGQLQETQYF.